This TCR beta chain was identified during a study of shared clonotypes between healthy human individuals. In the case of this clone: Its matching antigen is unknown. A much more abundant neighbour one base away suggests this may be a read error.

Sequencing was performed with immunoSEQ multiplex PCR; in TCRdb, only in-frame clones are kept and a portion is missing. This sample carries hundreds of thousands of clones, 74% of them seen once, and the ten largest clones take over 1.5%. The healthy adult donors were HIV-negative and reported no recent acute infections or vaccinations. This CDR3 comprises 13 residues. Germline loops: CDR1 MNHNS, CDR2 SASEGT. Trimming shortened V by 2 bases and J by 6 bases, and 7 bases separated the two germline ends. Study-wide points: Among several donors, roughly 5% of naive CD4 clonotypes were found in common.

The origin of this receptor is a woman under 40 in good health. The material sequenced was memory CD4+ T cells sorted from blood. Stated subset: CD45RA-negative fraction. The chain is built from TRBV6-1 and TRBJ2-2, with a tentative D call TRBD1 (5 bases). CDR3 DNA sequence: TGTGCCAGCAGTGAACAGGGCCCCGGGGAGCTGTTTTTT. This sequence encodes CASSEQGPGELFF.